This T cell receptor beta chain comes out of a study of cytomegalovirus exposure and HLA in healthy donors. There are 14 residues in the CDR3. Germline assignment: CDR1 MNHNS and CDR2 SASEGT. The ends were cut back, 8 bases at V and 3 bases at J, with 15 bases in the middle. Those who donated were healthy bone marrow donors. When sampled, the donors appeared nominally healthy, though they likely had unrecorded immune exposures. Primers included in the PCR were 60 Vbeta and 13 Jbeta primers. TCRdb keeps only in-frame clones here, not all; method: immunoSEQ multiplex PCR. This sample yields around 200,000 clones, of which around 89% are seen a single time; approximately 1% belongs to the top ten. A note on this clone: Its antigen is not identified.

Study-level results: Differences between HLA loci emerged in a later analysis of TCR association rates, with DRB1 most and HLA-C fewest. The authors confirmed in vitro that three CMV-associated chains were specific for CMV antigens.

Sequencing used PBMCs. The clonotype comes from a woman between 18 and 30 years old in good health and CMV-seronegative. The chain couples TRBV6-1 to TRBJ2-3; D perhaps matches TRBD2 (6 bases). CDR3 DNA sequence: TGTGCCAGCCAAAAAACCGGGGGTACAGATACGCAGTATTTT. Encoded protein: CASQKTGGTDTQYF.